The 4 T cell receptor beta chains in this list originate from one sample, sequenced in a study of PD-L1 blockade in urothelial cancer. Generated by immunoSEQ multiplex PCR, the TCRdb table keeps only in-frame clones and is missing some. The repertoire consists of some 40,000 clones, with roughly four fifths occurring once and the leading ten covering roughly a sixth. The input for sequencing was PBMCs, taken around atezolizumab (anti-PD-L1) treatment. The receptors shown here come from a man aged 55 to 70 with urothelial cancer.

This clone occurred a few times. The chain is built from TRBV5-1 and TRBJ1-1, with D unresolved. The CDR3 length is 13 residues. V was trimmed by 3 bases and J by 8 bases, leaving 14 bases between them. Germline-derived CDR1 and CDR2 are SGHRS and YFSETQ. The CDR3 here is CASSSGGPGEAFF. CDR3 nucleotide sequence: TGCGCCAGCAGCTCTGGTGGCCCGGGGGAAGCTTTCTTT.

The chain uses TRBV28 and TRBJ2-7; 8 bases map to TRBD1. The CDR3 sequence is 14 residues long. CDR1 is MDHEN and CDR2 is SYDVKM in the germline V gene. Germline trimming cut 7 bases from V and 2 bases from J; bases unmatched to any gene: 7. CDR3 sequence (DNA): TGTGCCAGCAACCCGGGACAGGAAACCTACGAGCAGTACTTC. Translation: CASNPGQETYEQYF.

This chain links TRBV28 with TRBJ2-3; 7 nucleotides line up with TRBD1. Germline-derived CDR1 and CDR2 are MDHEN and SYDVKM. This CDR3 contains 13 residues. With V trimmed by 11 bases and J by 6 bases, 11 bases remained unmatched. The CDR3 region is CAPYKGRGDTQYF. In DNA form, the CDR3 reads TGTGCCCCGTACAAGGGCAGGGGGGATACGCAGTATTTT.

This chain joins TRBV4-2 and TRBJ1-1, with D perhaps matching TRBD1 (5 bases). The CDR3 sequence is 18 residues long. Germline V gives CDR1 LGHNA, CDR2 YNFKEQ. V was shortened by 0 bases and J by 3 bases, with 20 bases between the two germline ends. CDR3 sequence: CASSQDWYRGWIDTEAFF. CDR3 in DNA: TGTGCCAGCAGCCAAGATTGGTACCGGGGGTGGATTGACACTGAAGCTTTCTTT.